This is a list of T cell receptor beta chains from one sample in a study of radiation and T cells in renal cell carcinoma. The assay was immunoSEQ multiplex PCR, and TCRdb's table has in-frame clones only and misses some. The data contain approximately 100,000 clones, approximately 86% of them singletons. The sample in question was blood, obtained from a patient whose treatment included radiotherapy and nephrectomy. The receptor set was obtained from a man aged 45-65 years with renal cell carcinoma. Both conserved end residues are part of each CDR3. The D gene is left open where the match is weak. Size is stated for part of the rows, as once, few or many counts, or as a class when the clone is expanded.

clone_size | j_call | v_call | d_call | cdr3_nt | cdr3_aa
. | TRBJ1-6 | TRBV7-2 | . | TGTGCCAGCAGCTTAAGGCAGGGAACGCCACCCCTCCACTTT | CASSLRQGTPPLHF
. | TRBJ1-3 | TRBV29-1 | . | TGCAGCGTTGCACAGACCTCTGGAAACACCATATATTTT | CSVAQTSGNTIYF
once | TRBJ1-1 | TRBV21-1 | . | TGTGCCAGCAGCAAAGCGCCAGAGGGAGTTCGGCAGTCAAAAGCGGACACTGAAGCTTTCTTT | CASSKAPEGVRQSKADTEAFF
. | TRBJ1-3 | TRBV18 | . | TGTGCCAGCTCACCACAGGACATTATGGTTTCAAACACCATATATTTT | CASSPQDIMVSNTIYF
. | TRBJ2-1 | TRBV27 | . | TGTGCCAGCAGTTTTACACCCCAACCTCCCGACGAGCAGTTCTTC | CASSFTPQPPDEQFF
. | TRBJ1-2 | TRBV18 | . | TGTGCCAGCTCACCGTCGGCCGACAACTATGGCTACACCTTC | CASSPSADNYGYTF
. | TRBJ2-7 | TRBV5-4 | . | TGTGCCAGCACTCCCTCTGTGGGAGGGGGGTACGAGCAGTACTTC | CASTPSVGGGYEQYF
. | TRBJ2-3 | TRBV5-1 | . | TGCGCCAGCAGCTTGGACCACACAGATACGCAGTATTTT | CASSLDHTDTQYF
. | TRBJ2-1 | TRBV5-1 | . | TGCGCCAGCAGCCGGGGGGCAGCACCCTCCTACAATGAGCAGTTCTTC | CASSRGAAPSYNEQFF
. | TRBJ2-7 | TRBV9 | TRBD2 | TGTGCCAGCAGCGTAGGGGCCCAGCGGGAGGGTTACGAGCAGTACTTC | CASSVGAQREGYEQYF
. | TRBJ2-7 | TRBV28 | . | TGTGCCAGCAGTTTTCCCCCCAAGCGGGTGGGTACATACGAGCAGTACTTC | CASSFPPKRVGTYEQYF
. | TRBJ2-3 | TRBV4-2 | . | TGTGCCAGCAGCCAAGAGCGATCGCCCCTGGAAGATACGCAGTATTTT | CASSQERSPLEDTQYF
. | TRBJ1-6 | TRBV30 | . | TGTGCCTGGAGTGTATTTTCCGGCGTAGGACGGGCAAGAAATTCACCCCTCCACTTT | CAWSVFSGVGRARNSPLHF
once | TRBJ2-2 | TRBV11-3 | . | TGTGCCAGCAGCTTACAGAACACCGGGGAGCTGTTTTTT | CASSLQNTGELFF
few | TRBJ1-1 | TRBV29-1 | TRBD1 | TGCAGCGTGGTGACAGGGGGCACTGAAGCTTTCTTT | CSVVTGGTEAFF
. | TRBJ1-5 | TRBV9 | . | TGTGCCAGCAGCGTATGGGACATTGGGCCCCAGCATTTT | CASSVWDIGPQHF
. | TRBJ2-1 | TRBV9 | TRBD1 | TGTGCCAGCAGCTCACCTGGACAGGGATCCTTCGATGAGCAGTTCTTC | CASSSPGQGSFDEQFF
. | TRBJ2-6 | TRBV7-9 | . | TGTGCCAGCAGTTTTAGGTCCTCCCCTGGGGCCAACGTCCTGACTTTC | CASSFRSSPGANVLTF
. | TRBJ2-7 | TRBV6-5 | . | TGTGCCAGCAGTTACTCACGACAGTACGAGCAGTACTTC | CASSYSRQYEQYF
. | TRBJ2-7 | TRBV5-1 | . | TGCGCCAGCAGCTTGTTAGGAGGGAGTAGCTACGAGCAGTACTTC | CASSLLGGSSYEQYF
once | TRBJ1-1 | TRBV14 | TRBD1 | TGTGCCAGCAGCCCCCAGGGGGTCACTGAAGCTTTCTTT | CASSPQGVTEAFF
once | TRBJ2-5 | TRBV6-5 | TRBD1 | TGTGCCAGCAGTTACTCGAACAGGGGCCTGGCCCAGTACTTC | CASSYSNRGLAQYF
. | TRBJ2-2 | TRBV29-1 | . | TGCAGCGTTGTCCTCAGGACTCCGGCCGGGGAGCTGTTTTTT | CSVVLRTPAGELFF
. | TRBJ1-1 | TRBV19 | . | TGTGCCAGTATTTCGTTCCAAGGGACGGGGACTGAAGCTTTCTTT | CASISFQGTGTEAFF
once | TRBJ2-1 | TRBV7-2 | . | TGTGCCAGCAGCTCGGCGCGGGGGACAAACTCCTACAATGAGCAGTTCTTC | CASSSARGTNSYNEQFF
. | TRBJ1-6 | TRBV30 | TRBD1 | TGTGCCTGGAGTGGGGACAGTTATAATTCACCCCTCCACTTT | CAWSGDSYNSPLHF
few | TRBJ1-5 | TRBV9 | . | TGTGCCAGTTCTCGAGAGGGTCAGCCCCAGCATTTT | CASSREGQPQHF
. | TRBJ2-7 | TRBV28 | TRBD2 | TGTGCCAGCAGCTCCGGGTCGGGGTTTTCTAGCGGGGGGCACTACGAGCAGTACTTC | CASSSGSGFSSGGHYEQYF
. | TRBJ2-2 | TRBV11-2 | TRBD2 | TGTGCCAGCAGCATGTATTGGACTAGTGTCACCGGGGAGCTGTTTTTT | CASSMYWTSVTGELFF
. | TRBJ1-2 | TRBV25-1 | . | TGTGCCAGCAGTTCAACTCAGGGTAACTATGGCTACACCTTC | CASSSTQGNYGYTF
. | TRBJ2-1 | TRBV14 | . | TGTGCCAGCAGCCAACGACCCAGTTTTGGTTGGAATGAGCAGTTCTTC | CASSQRPSFGWNEQFF
. | TRBJ2-5 | TRBV10-3 | . | TGTGCCATCAGTGGCCCCATTCACCAAGAGACCCAGTACTTC | CAISGPIHQETQYF
once | TRBJ2-1 | TRBV2 | . | TGTGCCAGCACGGAAAGCAATGAGCAGTTCTTC | CASTESNEQFF
. | TRBJ1-5 | TRBV5-1 | TRBD1 | TGCGCCAGCAGCCCTGGGACAGGGGACTTGAGGAGTCAGCCCCAGCATTTT | CASSPGTGDLRSQPQHF
. | TRBJ2-7 | TRBV4-1 | . | TGCGCCAGCAGCCATTTGGGACGAAGCTACGAGCAGTACTTC | CASSHLGRSYEQYF
. | TRBJ1-1 | TRBV9 | . | TGTGCCAGCAGCGTTTTAGTGGGAGACACTGAAGCTTTCTTT | CASSVLVGDTEAFF